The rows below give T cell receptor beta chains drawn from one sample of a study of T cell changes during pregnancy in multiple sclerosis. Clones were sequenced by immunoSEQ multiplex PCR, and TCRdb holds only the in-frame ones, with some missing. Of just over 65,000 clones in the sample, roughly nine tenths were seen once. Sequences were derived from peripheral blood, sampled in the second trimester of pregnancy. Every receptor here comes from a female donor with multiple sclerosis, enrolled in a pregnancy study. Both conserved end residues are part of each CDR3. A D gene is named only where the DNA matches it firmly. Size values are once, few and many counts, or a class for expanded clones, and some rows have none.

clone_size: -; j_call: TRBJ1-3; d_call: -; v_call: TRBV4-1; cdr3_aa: CASSREHGIQRNTIYF; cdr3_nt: TGCGCCAGCAGCCGAGAACATGGTATTCAACGAAACACCATATATTTT
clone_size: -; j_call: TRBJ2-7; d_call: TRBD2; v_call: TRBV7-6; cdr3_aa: CASSSGGEQYF; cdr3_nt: TGTGCCAGCAGCTCGGGGGGGGAGCAGTACTTC
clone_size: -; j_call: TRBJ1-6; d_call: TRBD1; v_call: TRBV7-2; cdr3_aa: CASSQIPGQGRVYNSPLHF; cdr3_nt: TGTGCCAGCAGCCAAATTCCGGGACAGGGGAGGGTGTATAATTCACCCCTCCACTTT
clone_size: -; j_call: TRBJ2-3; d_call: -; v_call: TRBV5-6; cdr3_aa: CASRGGPSDTQYF; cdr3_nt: TGTGCCAGCAGGGGGGGGCCGTCAGATACGCAGTATTTT
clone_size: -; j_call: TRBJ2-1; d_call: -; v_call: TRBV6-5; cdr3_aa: CASSYRGYEQFF; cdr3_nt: TGTGCCAGCAGTTACAGGGGCTATGAGCAGTTCTTC
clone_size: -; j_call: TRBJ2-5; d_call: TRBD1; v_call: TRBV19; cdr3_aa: CASRSGTGSGTQYF; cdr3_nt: TGTGCCAGTAGGTCCGGGACAGGTTCGGGGACCCAGTACTTC
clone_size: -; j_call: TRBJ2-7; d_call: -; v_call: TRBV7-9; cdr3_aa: CASSYPLDFHEQYF; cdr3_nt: TGTGCCAGCAGCTACCCACTAGATTTCCACGAGCAGTACTTC
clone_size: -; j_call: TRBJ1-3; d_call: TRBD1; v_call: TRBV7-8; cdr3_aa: CASSPGGRASGNTIYF; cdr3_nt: TGTGCCAGCAGCCCAGGGGGTAGAGCCTCTGGAAACACCATATATTTT
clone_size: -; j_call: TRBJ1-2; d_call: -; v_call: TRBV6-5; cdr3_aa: CASSYSSPGDGYTF; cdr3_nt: TGTGCCAGCAGTTACTCTTCGCCAGGGGACGGCTACACCTTC
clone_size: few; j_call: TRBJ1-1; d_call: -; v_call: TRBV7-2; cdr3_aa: CASSLSRGNTEAFF; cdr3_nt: TGTGCCAGCAGCCTAAGCAGGGGCAACACTGAAGCTTTCTTT
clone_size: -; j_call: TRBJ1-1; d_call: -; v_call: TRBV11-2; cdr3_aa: CASSLVEVTEAFF; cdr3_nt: TGTGCCAGCAGCTTAGTGGAGGTGACTGAAGCTTTCTTT
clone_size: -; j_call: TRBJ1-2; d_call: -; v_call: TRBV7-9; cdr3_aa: CASSLLGGVIDGYTF; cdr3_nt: TGTGCCAGCAGCTTACTCGGGGGAGTAATAGATGGCTACACCTTC
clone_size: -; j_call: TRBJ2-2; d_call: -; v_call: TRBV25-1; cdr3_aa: CASSGRTGTNTGELFF; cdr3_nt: TGTGCCAGCAGTGGCCGGACGGGGACGAACACCGGGGAGCTGTTTTTT
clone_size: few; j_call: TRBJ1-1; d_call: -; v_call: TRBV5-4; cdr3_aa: CASSLSLVDTEAFF; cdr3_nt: TGTGCCAGCAGCTTGAGTTTGGTAGACACTGAAGCTTTCTTT
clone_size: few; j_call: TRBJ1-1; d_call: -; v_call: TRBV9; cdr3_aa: CASSVAGITEAFF; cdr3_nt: TGTGCCAGCAGCGTAGCAGGTATCACTGAAGCTTTCTTT
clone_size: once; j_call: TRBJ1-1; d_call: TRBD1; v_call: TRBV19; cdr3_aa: CASSAYRGQNTEAFF; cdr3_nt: TGTGCCAGTAGTGCTTACAGGGGACAGAACACTGAAGCTTTCTTT
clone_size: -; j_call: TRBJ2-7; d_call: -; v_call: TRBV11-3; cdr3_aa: CASSLVRGSEQYF; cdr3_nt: TGTGCCAGCAGCTTAGTTCGGGGAAGCGAGCAGTACTTC
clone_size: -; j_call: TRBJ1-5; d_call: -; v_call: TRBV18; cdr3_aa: CASSPVHFSNQPQHF; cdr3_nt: TGTGCCAGCTCACCAGTACATTTTAGCAATCAGCCCCAGCATTTT
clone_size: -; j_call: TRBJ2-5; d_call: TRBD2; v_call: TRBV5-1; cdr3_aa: CASSWGLAGAIQETQYF; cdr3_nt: TGCGCCAGCAGCTGGGGACTAGCGGGGGCTATTCAAGAGACCCAGTACTTC
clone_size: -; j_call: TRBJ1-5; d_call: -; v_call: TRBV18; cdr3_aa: CASSPGRDQPQHF; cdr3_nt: TGTGCCAGCTCACCTGGCAGGGATCAGCCCCAGCATTTT
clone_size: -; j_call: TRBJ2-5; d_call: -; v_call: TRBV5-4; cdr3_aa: CASSPRRWTAQETQYF; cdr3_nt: TGTGCCAGCAGCCCCCGGAGGTGGACAGCGCAAGAGACCCAGTACTTC
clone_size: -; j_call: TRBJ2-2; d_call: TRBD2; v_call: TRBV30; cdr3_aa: CAWNRLAGSIGELFF; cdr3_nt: TGTGCCTGGAATAGACTAGCGGGGAGTATCGGGGAGCTGTTTTTT
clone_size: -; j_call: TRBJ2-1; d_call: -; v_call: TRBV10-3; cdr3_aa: CAIRGVYNEQFF; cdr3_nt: TGTGCCATCAGAGGGGTATACAATGAGCAGTTCTTC
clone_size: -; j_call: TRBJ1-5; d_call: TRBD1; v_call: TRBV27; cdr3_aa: CASKKGGTGPNQPQHF; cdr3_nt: TGTGCCAGCAAAAAAGGGGGGACAGGGCCGAATCAGCCCCAGCATTTT
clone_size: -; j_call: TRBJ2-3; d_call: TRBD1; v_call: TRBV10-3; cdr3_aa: CAILTGIGDTQYF; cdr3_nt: TGTGCCATCTTGACAGGGATCGGAGATACGCAGTATTTT
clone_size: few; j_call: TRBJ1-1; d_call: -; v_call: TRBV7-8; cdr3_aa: CASSLPNLEAFF; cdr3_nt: TGTGCCAGCAGCTTACCTAACCTTGAAGCTTTCTTT
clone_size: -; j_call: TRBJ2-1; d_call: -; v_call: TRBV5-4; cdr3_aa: CASSRHDTSSYNEQFF; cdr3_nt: TGTGCCAGCAGCCGACACGATACCAGCTCCTACAATGAGCAGTTCTTC
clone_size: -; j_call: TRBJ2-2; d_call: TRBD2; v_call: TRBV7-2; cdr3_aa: CASTPLAGGTGELFF; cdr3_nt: TGTGCCAGCACCCCCCTAGCGGGGGGGACCGGGGAGCTGTTTTTT
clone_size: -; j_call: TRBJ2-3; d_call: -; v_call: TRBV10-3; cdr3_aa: CAIRWGGATDTQYF; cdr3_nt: TGTGCCATCAGGTGGGGGGGGGCAACAGATACGCAGTATTTT
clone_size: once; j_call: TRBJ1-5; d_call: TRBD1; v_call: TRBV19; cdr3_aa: CASTGGQGTYQPQHF; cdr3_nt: TGTGCCAGTACGGGGGGACAGGGAACGTATCAGCCCCAGCATTTT
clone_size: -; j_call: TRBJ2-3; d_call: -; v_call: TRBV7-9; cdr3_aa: CASSPADTQYF; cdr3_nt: TGTGCCAGCAGCCCGGCAGATACGCAGTATTTT
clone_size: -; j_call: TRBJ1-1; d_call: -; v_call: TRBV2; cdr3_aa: CASSPGWTEAFF; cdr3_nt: TGTGCCAGCAGTCCGGGATGGACTGAAGCTTTCTTT
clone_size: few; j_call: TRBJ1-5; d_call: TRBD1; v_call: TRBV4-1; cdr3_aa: CASSQLDRVGQPQHF; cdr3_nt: TGCGCCAGCAGCCAACTTGACAGGGTAGGTCAGCCCCAGCATTTT